The clone carrying this T cell receptor beta chain was counted many times. Its antigen is not identified. The data were taken from a study of CD8+CD57+ T cells in acquired aplastic anemia. As for the study in general: Sorted CD4+ plus CD8+ cells gave DNA averaging approximately 3.2 ug. General study findings and limits: Between patients and controls, twenty-nine CD8+ CDR3 sequences were found in common.

CDR3 and TCR beta VDJ profiling relied on genomic DNA as the template. TCRdb re-called the reads through MiXCR, storing one row per CDR3 protein. The sample records some 220,000 distinct CDR3 sequences, 30% to 40% being singletons. CDR1 is SEHNR and CDR2 is FQNEAQ in the germline V gene (reference sequence). Trimming shortened V by 3 bases and J by 5 bases, and 11 bases separated the two germline ends. The CDR3 length is 13 residues. V usage is TRBV7-9 and J usage is TRBJ2-7; D perhaps matches TRBD1 (6 bases). What was sequenced was sorted CD4+, CD8+, or CD8+CD57+ T cells (not recorded which) from PBMCs. This TCR derives from a human donor in good health, serving as a control. In nucleotides, the CDR3 is TGTGCCAGCAGCTTTTACAGGGACCACGAGCAGTACTTC. This encodes CASSFYRDHEQYF.